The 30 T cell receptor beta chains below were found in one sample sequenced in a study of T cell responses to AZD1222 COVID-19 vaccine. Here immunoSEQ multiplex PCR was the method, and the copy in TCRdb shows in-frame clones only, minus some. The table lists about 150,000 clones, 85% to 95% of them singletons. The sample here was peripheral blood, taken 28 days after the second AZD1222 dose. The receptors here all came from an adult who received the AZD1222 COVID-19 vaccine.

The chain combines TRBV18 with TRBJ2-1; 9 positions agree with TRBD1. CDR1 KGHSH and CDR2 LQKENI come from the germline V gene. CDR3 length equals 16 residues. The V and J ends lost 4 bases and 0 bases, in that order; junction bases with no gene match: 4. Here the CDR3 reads CASSLSGQGSYNEQFF. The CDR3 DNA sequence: TGTGCCAGCTCACTATCGGGACAGGGCTCCTACAATGAGCAGTTCTTC.

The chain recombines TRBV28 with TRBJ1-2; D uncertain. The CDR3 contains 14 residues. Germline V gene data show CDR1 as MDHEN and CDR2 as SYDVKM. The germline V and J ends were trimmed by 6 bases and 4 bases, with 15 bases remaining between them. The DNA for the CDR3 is TGTGCCAGCAGCCCCCAAGGGTTCGTCTATGGCTACACCTTC. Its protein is CASSPQGFVYGYTF.

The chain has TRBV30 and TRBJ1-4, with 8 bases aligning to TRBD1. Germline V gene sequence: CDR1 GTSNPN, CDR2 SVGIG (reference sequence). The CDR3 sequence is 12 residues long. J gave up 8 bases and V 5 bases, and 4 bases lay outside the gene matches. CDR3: CAWGQGGEKLFF. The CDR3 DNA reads TGTGCCTGGGGACAGGGAGGAGAAAAACTGTTTTTT.

In DNA, the CDR3 is TGCGCCAGCAGAGCCGCGGGAGCGGGGGTATACGAGCAGTACTTC. As protein: CASRAAGAGVYEQYF. The J gene is TRBJ2-7, the V gene TRBV10-2; 8 nucleotides line up with TRBD2. This CDR3 spans 15 amino acids. Germline CDR1 and CDR2: WSHSY and SAAADI. Trimming cost V 6 bases and J 4 bases; bases outside gene matches: 11.

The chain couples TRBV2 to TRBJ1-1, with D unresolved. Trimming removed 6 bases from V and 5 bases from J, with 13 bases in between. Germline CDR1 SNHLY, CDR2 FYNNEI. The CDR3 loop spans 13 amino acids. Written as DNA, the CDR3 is TGTGCCAGCAGGCTCGGGTGGAGGACTGAAGCTTTCTTT. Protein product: CASRLGWRTEAFF.

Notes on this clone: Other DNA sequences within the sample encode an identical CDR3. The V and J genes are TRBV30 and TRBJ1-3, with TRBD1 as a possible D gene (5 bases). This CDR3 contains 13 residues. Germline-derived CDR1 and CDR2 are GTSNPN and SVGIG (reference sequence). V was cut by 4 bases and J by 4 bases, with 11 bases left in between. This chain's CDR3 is CAWNRGSGNTIYF. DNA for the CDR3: TGTGCCTGGAATCGGGGGAGCGGAAACACCATATATTTT.

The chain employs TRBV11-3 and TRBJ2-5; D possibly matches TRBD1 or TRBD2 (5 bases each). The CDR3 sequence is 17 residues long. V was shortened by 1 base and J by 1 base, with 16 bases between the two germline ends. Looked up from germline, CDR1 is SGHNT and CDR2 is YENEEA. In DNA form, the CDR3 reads TGTGCCAGCAGCTTAGGGGCTGTGTTGGGGGTCCAAGAGACCCAGTACTTC. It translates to CASSLGAVLGVQETQYF.

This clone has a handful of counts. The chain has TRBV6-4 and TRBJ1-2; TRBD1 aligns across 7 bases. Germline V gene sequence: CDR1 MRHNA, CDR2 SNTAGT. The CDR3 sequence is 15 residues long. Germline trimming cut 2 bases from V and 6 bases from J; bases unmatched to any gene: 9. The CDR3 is CASSDPEQGSDGYTF. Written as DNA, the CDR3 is TGTGCCAGCAGTGACCCGGAACAGGGGTCGGATGGCTACACCTTC.

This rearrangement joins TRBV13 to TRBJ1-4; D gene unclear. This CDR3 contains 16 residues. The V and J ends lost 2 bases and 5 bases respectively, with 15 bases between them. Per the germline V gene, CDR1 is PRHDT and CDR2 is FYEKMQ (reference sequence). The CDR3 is CASSLKSSRLNEKLFF. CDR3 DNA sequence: TGTGCCAGCAGCTTAAAAAGTTCTCGCCTCAATGAAAAACTGTTTTTT.

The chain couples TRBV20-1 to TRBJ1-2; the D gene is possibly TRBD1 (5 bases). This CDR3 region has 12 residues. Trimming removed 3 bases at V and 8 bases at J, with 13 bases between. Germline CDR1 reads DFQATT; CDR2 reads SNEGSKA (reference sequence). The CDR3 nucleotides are TGCAGTGCTAGTGAATGGGGGAGCGGCTACACCTTC. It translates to CSASEWGSGYTF.

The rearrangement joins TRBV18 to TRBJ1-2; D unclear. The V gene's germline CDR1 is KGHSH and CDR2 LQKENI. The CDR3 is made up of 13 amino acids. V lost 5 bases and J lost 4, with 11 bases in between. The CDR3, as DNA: TGTGCCAGCTCATGGGAGGAAGTCTATGGCTACACCTTC. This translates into CASSWEEVYGYTF.

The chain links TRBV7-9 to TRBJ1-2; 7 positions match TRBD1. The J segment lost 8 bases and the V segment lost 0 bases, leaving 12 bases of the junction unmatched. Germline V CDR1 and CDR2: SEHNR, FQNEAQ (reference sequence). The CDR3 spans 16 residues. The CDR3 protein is CASSLALGQLWRGYTF. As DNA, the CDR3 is TGTGCCAGCAGCTTAGCGTTGGGACAGCTGTGGAGAGGCTACACCTTC. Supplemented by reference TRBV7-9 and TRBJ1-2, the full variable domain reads DTGVSQNPRHKITKRGQNVTFRCDPISEHNRLYWYRQTLGQGPEFLTYFQNEAQLEKSRLLSDRFSAERPKGSFSTLEIQRTEQGDSAMYLCASSLALGQLWRGYTFGSGTRLTVV.

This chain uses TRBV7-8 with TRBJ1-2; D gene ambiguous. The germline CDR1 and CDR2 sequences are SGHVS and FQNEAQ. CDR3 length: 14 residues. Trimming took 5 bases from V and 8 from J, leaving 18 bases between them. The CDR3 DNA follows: TGTGCCAGCAGCCGGCGGGCCCCTCCACCGGGCTACACCTTC. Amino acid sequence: CASSRRAPPPGYTF.

The CDR3 DNA follows: TGTGCCAGCAGCTTGGTAGGGCAGCGGGGGGGCGACGAGCAGTACTTC. It yields the protein CASSLVGQRGGDEQYF. This chain connects TRBV5-5 to TRBJ2-7, with 10 bases identical to TRBD2. Germline V gene data show CDR1 as SGHKS and CDR2 as YYEKEE (reference sequence). The J segment lost 5 bases and the V segment lost 0 bases, leaving 8 bases of the junction unmatched. This CDR3 comprises 16 residues.

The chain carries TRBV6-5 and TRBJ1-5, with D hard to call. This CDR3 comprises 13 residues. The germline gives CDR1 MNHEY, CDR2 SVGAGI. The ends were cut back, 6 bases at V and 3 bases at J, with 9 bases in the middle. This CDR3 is CASRWGSNQPQHF. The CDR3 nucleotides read TGTGCCAGCAGGTGGGGATCCAATCAGCCCCAGCATTTT.

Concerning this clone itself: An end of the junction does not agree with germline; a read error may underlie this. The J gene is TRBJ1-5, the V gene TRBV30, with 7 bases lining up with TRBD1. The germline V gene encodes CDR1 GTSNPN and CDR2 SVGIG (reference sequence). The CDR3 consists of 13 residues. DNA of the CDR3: TGTGCCTGGAACAGGGGTAGCAAACAGCCCCAGCATTTT. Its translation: CAWNRGSKQPQHF.

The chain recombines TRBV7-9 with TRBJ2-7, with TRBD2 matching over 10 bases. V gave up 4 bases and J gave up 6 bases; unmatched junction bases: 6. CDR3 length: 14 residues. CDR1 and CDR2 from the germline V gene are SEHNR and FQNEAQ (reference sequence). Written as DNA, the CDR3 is TGTGCCAGCAGCTCTCGGACTAGCGGCCCCGAGCAGTACTTC. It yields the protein CASSSRTSGPEQYF.

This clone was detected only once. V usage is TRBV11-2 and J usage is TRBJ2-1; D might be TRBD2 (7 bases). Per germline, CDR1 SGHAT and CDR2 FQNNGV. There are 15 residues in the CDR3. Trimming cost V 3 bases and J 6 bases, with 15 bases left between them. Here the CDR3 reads CASSFLRGGGNEQFF. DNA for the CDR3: TGTGCCAGCAGCTTCTTACGGGGAGGGGGCAATGAGCAGTTCTTC.

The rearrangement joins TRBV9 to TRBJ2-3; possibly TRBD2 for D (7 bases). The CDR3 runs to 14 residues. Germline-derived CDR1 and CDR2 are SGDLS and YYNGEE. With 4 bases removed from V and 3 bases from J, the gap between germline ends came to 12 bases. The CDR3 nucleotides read TGTGCCAGCAGCCTAGGGGGGGGTACAGATACGCAGTATTTT. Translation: CASSLGGGTDTQYF. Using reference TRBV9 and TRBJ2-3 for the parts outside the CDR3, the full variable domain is DSGVTQTPKHLITATGQRVTLRCSPRSGDLSVYWYQQSLDQGLQFLIQYYNGEERAKGNILERFSAQQFPDLHSELNLSSLELGDSALYFCASSLGGGTDTQYFGPGTRLTVL.

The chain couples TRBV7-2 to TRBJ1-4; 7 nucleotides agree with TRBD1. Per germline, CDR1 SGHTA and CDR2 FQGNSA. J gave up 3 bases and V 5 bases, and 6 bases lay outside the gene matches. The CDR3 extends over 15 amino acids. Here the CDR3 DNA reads TGTGCCAGCAGCCCGAGGACAGGACCTAATGAAAAACTGTTTTTT. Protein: CASSPRTGPNEKLFF.

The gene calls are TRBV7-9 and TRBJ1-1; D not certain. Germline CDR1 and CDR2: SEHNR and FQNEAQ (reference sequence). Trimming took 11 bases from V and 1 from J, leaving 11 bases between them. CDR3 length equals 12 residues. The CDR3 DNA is TGTGCCCCTGGTTCCCGGAACACTGAAGCTTTCTTT. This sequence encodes CAPGSRNTEAFF.

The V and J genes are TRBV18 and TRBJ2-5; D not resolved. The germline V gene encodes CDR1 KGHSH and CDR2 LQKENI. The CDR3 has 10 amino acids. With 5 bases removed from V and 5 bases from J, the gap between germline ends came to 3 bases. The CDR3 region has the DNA TGTGCCAGCTCAGGGGAGACCCAGTACTTC. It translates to CASSGETQYF. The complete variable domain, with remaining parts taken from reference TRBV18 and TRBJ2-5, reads NAGVMQNPRHLVRRRGQEARLRCSPMKGHSHVYWYRQLPEEGLKFMVYLQKENIIDESGMPKERFSAEFPKEGPSILRIQQVVRGDSAAYFCASSGETQYFGPGTRLLVL.

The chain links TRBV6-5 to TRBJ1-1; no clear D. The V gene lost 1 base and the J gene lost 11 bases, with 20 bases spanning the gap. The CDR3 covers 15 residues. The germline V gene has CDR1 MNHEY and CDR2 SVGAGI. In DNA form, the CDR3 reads TGTGCCAGCAGTTACTTTACAAAAAATCCGTCGTTGGCTTTCTTT. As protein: CASSYFTKNPSLAFF.

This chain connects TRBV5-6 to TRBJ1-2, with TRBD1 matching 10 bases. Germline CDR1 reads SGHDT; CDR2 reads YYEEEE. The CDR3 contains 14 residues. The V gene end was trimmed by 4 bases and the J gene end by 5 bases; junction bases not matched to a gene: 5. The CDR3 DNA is TGTGCCAGCAGCGTGACAGGGGGCGTTTATGGCTACACCTTC. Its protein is CASSVTGGVYGYTF.

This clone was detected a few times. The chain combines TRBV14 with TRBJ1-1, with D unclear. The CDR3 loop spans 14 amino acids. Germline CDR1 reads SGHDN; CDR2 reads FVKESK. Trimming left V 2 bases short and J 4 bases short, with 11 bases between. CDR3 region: CASSQINTGTEAFF. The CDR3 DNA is TGTGCCAGCAGCCAAATCAATACGGGCACTGAAGCTTTCTTT.

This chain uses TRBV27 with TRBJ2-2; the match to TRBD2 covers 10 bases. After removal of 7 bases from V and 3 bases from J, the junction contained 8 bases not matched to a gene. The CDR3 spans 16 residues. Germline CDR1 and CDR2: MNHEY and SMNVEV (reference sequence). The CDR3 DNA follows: TGTGCCAGCATCCGCTTAGCGGGAGGATACACCGGGGAGCTGTTTTTT. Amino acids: CASIRLAGGYTGELFF.

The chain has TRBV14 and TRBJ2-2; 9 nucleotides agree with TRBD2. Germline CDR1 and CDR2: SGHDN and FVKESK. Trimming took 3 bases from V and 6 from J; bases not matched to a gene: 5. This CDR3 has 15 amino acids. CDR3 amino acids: CASSQGGLAPGELFF. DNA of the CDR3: TGTGCCAGCAGCCAGGGGGGACTAGCCCCCGGGGAGCTGTTTTTT.

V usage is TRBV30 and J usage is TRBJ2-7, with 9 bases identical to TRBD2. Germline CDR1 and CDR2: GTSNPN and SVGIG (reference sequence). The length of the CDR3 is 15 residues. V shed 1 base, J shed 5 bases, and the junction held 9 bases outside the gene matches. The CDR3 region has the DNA TGTGCCTGGAGTGGAGGGAGTAGCGGGAGCGACGAGCAGTACTTC. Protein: CAWSGGSSGSDEQYF.

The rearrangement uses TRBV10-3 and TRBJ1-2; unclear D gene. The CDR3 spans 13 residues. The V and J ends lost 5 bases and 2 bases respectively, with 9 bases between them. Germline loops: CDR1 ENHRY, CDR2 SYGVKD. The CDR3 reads CAISNLVNYGYTF. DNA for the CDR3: TGTGCCATCAGTAACTTAGTCAACTATGGCTACACCTTC.

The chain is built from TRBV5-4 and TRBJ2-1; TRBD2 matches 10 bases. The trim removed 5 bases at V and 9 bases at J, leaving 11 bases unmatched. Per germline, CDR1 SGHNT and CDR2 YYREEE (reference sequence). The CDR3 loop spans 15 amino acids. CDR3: CASRPTSGNLGEQFF. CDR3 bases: TGTGCCAGCAGACCTACTAGCGGGAACTTGGGTGAGCAGTTCTTC.